Listed below are T cell receptor beta chains from one sample, sequenced in a study of CD8+ T cells in alopecia areata. Libraries were prepared by immunoSEQ multiplex PCR; TCRdb keeps only in-frame clonotypes and omits some of them. The sample carries about 110,000 clones, 58% recorded once. Sequencing was performed on NKG2D-low CD8+ T cells sorted from blood. These receptors came from a human donor with alopecia areata. Both conserved end residues are part of each CDR3. D genes are given only for firm matches. Expanded clones are given a class, and other clones once, few, many or no size at all.

>NA|NA|TRBJ1-1|TRBV7-9
TGTGCCAGCAGCTTGGGGTCGAGCATGACTGAAGCTTTCTTT
CASSLGSSMTEAFF
>NA|NA|TRBJ1-5|TRBV27
TGTGCCAGCGGTCGCAGGGGCCAAGGGAATCAGCCCCAGCATTTT
CASGRRGQGNQPQHF
>NA|NA|TRBJ1-5|TRBV29-1
TGCAGCGTTGTCGAGGGGGGGATTGATCAGCCCCAGCATTTT
CSVVEGGIDQPQHF
>NA|NA|TRBJ1-2|TRBV7-9
TGTGCCAGCAGCTTAGGAGTATCTGGCTACACCTTC
CASSLGVSGYTF
>TRBD2|few|TRBJ2-1|TRBV11-2
TGTGCCAGCAGCTTAGGGGCGGGAGAGGTTGAGCAGTTCTTC
CASSLGAGEVEQFF
>TRBD2|NA|TRBJ2-1|TRBV5-1
TGCGCCAGCAGCCCCTCGGGACTAACAAACAATGAGCAGTTCTTC
CASSPSGLTNNEQFF
>NA|NA|TRBJ2-3|TRBV2
TGTGCCAGCAGTGATGCCCCGGGGGATACGCAGTATTTT
CASSDAPGDTQYF
>NA|NA|TRBJ2-1|TRBV28
TGTGCCAGCACCTTTTACAATGAGCAGTTCTTC
CASTFYNEQFF
>TRBD2|NA|TRBJ2-1|TRBV5-1
TGCGCCAGCAGCTACCTAGGGCTAGCGGGAGATCCATCCTACAATGAGCAGTTCTTC
CASSYLGLAGDPSYNEQFF
>TRBD2|NA|TRBJ2-7|TRBV27
TGTGCCAGCAGTTTCGGGGGGGCTTGGGACGAGCAGTACTTC
CASSFGGAWDEQYF